One sample yielded the 11 T cell receptor beta chains listed below, sequenced in a study of blood T cell repertoires in COVID-19. TCRdb keeps only in-frame clones here, not all; method: immunoSEQ multiplex PCR. The data hold 140,000 to 150,000 clones, with around 82% observed a single time. Source material: peripheral blood. These receptors all stem from a man between 60 and 70 years old with active or convalescent COVID-19.

This chain links TRBV5-5 with TRBJ2-7, with TRBD2 identical over 13 bases. CDR1 is SGHKS, CDR2 YYEKEE, per germline (reference sequence). After removal of 4 bases from V and 5 bases from J, the junction contained 15 bases not matched to a gene. CDR3 length equals 18 residues. CDR3 residues: CASSRGTSGTGLGHEQYF. Written as DNA, the CDR3 is TGTGCCAGCAGCCGAGGGACTAGCGGGACCGGATTGGGGCACGAGCAGTACTTC.

The table lists this clone with a count of one. The chain is built from TRBV6-1 and TRBJ1-2; D gene uncertain. The germline CDR1 and CDR2 sequences are MNHNS and SASEGT. V dropped 0 bases and J dropped 3 bases, with 11 bases sitting between them. The length of the CDR3 is 15 residues. Written as DNA, the CDR3 is TGTGCCAGCAGTGAAGCGCAGAGACTCTACTATGGCTACACCTTC. Its translation is CASSEAQRLYYGYTF.

The V gene is TRBV19, the J gene TRBJ2-1; no definite D call. CDR1 is LNHDA and CDR2 is SQIVND in the germline V gene (reference sequence). The V end was cut by 11 bases, the J end by 7 bases, with 12 bases between. The CDR3 sequence is 11 residues long. CDR3 bases: TGTGCCGCCTCCCGGAGTAATGAGCAGTTCTTC. It codes for CAASRSNEQFF. Supplemented by reference TRBV19 and TRBJ2-1, the full variable domain reads DGGITQSPKYLFRKEGQNVTLSCEQNLNHDAMYWYRQDPGQGLRLIYYSQIVNDFQKGDIAEGYSVSREKKESFPLTVTSAQKNPTAFYLCAASRSNEQFFGPGTRLTVL.

The rearrangement links TRBV5-1 to TRBJ1-1; 8 nucleotides agree with TRBD1. Germline CDR1 reads SGHRS; CDR2 reads YFSETQ. CDR3 length: 14 residues. V was clipped by 4 bases and J by 10 bases; unmatched bases: 12. In nucleotides, the CDR3 is TGCGCCAGCAGCCCAACTCAGGGGGCTATGGGAGCTTTCTTT. Its translation: CASSPTQGAMGAFF.

Points on this clone: Within the sample, other DNA sequences also encode this same CDR3. The chain recombines TRBV6-2 or TRBV6-3 with TRBJ2-1; 13 bases map to TRBD2. CDR3 length: 17 amino acids. V lost 3 bases and J lost 3; bases outside the gene matches: 5. Germline V gene data show CDR1 as MNHEY and CDR2 as SVGEGT. CDR3 residues: CASSYRTSGSRYNEQFF. The DNA of the CDR3 is TGTGCCAGCAGTTATAGGACTAGCGGGAGTCGCTACAATGAGCAGTTCTTC.

The chain is built from TRBV19 and TRBJ1-5; D gene unclear. CDR1 and CDR2 (germline): LNHDA, SQIVND (reference sequence). The CDR3 is made up of 14 amino acids. The V end was cut by 5 bases, the J end by 1 base, with 9 bases between. The CDR3 nucleotides read TGTGCCAGTAGTCCCACGGTGAGCAATCAGCCCCAGCATTTT. This translates into CASSPTVSNQPQHF.

The V gene is TRBV3-1 (or the pseudogene TRBV3-2), the J gene TRBJ2-5; TRBD2 aligns across 9 bases. Trimming cost V 3 bases and J 4 bases; bases outside gene matches: 15. The CDR3 totals 18 residues. Per the germline V gene, CDR1 is LGHDT and CDR2 is YNNKEL (reference sequence). The CDR3 bases are TGTGCCAGCAGCCAGCTACTAGCGGGTTATGGAGGGGGAGAGACCCAGTACTTC. It translates to CASSQLLAGYGGGETQYF.

V gene TRBV2 combines with J gene TRBJ1-5; D unclear. The germline V and J ends were trimmed by 4 bases and 0 bases, with 7 bases remaining between them. This CDR3 region has 14 residues. Germline assignment: CDR1 SNHLY and CDR2 FYNNEI. In DNA, the CDR3 is TGTGCCAGCAGTGGGGGAGCTAGCAATCAGCCCCAGCATTTT. Its translation: CASSGGASNQPQHF.

The chain links TRBV6-2 or TRBV6-3 to TRBJ2-3; possibly TRBD1 for D (6 bases). Trimming removed 4 bases at V and 4 bases at J, with 12 bases between. Germline V gene lookup returns CDR1 MNHEY and CDR2 SVGEGT. The CDR3 length is 14 residues. CDR3 loop: CASSLQGRADTQYF. Written as DNA, the CDR3 is TGTGCCAGCAGTTTACAGGGAAGGGCAGATACGCAGTATTTT.

The V gene is TRBV5-6, the J gene TRBJ2-7, with D perhaps matching TRBD1 (5 bases). V dropped 0 bases and J dropped 7 bases, with 11 bases sitting between them. Germline V gives CDR1 SGHDT, CDR2 YYEEEE. This CDR3 has 13 residues. CDR3 sequence (DNA): TGTGCCAGCAGCTTGGGATCAGGGTCAGAGCAGTACTTC. Amino acid sequence: CASSLGSGSEQYF.

The chain employs TRBV5-1 and TRBJ2-7, with D perhaps TRBD2 (6 bases). The germline gives CDR1 SGHRS, CDR2 YFSETQ. With 0 bases removed from V and 1 base from J, the gap between germline ends came to 11 bases. The CDR3 runs to 15 residues. CDR3 protein: CASSLDGSVSYEQYF. The CDR3 DNA reads as TGCGCCAGCAGCTTGGACGGGAGCGTTTCCTACGAGCAGTACTTC.